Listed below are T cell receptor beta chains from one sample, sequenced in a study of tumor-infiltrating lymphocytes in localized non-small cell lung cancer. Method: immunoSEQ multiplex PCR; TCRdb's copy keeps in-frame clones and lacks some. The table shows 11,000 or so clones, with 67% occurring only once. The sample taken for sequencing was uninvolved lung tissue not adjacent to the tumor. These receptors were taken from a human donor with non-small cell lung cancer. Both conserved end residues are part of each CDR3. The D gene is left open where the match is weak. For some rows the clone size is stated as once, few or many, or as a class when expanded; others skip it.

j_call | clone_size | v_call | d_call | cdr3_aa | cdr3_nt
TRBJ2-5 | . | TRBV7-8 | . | CASSLGQKETQYF | TGTGCCAGCAGCTTAGGACAGAAAGAGACCCAGTACTTC
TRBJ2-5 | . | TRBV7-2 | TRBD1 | CASSKQGMGQETQYF | TGTGCCAGCAGCAAACAGGGGATGGGTCAAGAGACCCAGTACTTC
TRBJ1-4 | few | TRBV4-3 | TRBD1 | CASSQDNRGTLFF | TGCGCCAGCAGCCAAGACAACAGGGGCACACTGTTTTTT
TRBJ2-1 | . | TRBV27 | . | CASARSAYNEQFF | TGTGCCAGCGCCCGGAGCGCGTACAATGAGCAGTTCTTC
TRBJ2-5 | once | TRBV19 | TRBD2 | CASRRGLAGETQYF | TGTGCCAGTAGGCGGGGGCTAGCGGGAGAGACCCAGTACTTC
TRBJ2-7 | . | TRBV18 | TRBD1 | CASSRRDRGSGEQYF | TGTGCCAGCTCACGCCGGGACAGGGGATCGGGCGAGCAGTACTTC
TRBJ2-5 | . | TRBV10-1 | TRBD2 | CASPLAGETQYF | TGCGCCAGCCCTCTAGCGGGTGAGACCCAGTACTTC
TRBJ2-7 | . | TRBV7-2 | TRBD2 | CASSLQTSGVYEQYF | TGTGCCAGCAGCTTACAGACTAGCGGGGTATACGAGCAGTACTTC
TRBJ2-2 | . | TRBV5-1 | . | CASSLASFGNTGELFF | TGCGCCAGCAGCTTGGCGTCCTTCGGGAACACCGGGGAGCTGTTTTTT
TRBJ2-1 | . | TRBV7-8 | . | CASSSRTNSYNEQFF | TGTGCCAGCAGCAGTAGGACAAACTCCTACAATGAGCAGTTCTTC
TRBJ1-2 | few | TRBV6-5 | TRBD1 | CASSLQGRAYGYTF | TGTGCCAGCAGTTTACAGGGGCGGGCCTATGGCTACACCTTC
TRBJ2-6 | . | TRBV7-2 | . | CASSHTVGSGANVLTF | TGTGCCAGCAGCCATACCGTGGGGTCTGGGGCCAACGTCCTGACTTTC
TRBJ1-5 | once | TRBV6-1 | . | CASRDQGTIQPQHF | TGTGCCAGCCGAGATCAGGGGACCATTCAGCCCCAGCATTTT
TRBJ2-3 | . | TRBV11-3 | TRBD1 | CASATGGYTDTQYF | TGTGCCTCTGCGACAGGGGGGTACACAGATACGCAGTATTTT
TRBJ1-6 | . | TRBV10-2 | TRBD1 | CASTLETGRNSPLHF | TGCGCCAGCACTCTCGAGACAGGGCGTAATTCACCCCTCCACTTT
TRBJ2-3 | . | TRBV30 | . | CACPGDTQYF | TGTGCCTGCCCAGGAGATACGCAGTATTTT
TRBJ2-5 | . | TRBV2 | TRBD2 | CASLLAGPFTQETQYF | TGTGCCAGCTTACTAGCGGGTCCCTTCACACAAGAGACCCAGTACTTC
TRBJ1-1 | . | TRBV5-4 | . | CASSSPRSESVSEAFF | TGTGCCAGCAGCTCCCCAAGATCGGAGAGTGTCTCTGAAGCTTTCTTT
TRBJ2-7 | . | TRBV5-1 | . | CASSLESGPYEQYF | TGCGCCAGCAGCTTGGAGTCGGGGCCCTACGAGCAGTACTTC
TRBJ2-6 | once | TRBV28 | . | CASTPGRRQGTSGANVLTF | TGTGCCAGCACTCCTGGCCGTAGGCAGGGAACCTCTGGGGCCAACGTCCTGACTTTC
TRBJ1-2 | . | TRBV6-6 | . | CASSYSWRDGYTF | TGTGCCAGCAGTTACTCGTGGCGGGATGGCTACACCTTC
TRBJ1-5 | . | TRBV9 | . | CASSGDRNSNQPQHF | TGTGCCAGCAGCGGTGACAGGAATAGCAATCAGCCCCAGCATTTT
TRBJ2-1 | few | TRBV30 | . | CAWSVPWASSYNEQFF | TGTGCCTGGAGTGTCCCTTGGGCTAGCTCCTACAATGAGCAGTTCTTC
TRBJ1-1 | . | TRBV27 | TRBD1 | CASSLSNRGNTEAFF | TGTGCCAGCAGTTTATCGAACAGGGGAAACACTGAAGCTTTCTTT
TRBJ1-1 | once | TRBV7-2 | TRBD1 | CASSPRQGAIAEAFF | TGTGCCAGCAGCCCCCGACAGGGGGCTATCGCTGAAGCTTTCTTT
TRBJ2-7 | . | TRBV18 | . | CASSPMGREQYF | TGTGCCAGCTCACCAATGGGCCGCGAGCAGTACTTC
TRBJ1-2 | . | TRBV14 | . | CASSPAGFWGYTF | TGTGCCAGCAGCCCTGCGGGGTTTTGGGGCTACACCTTC
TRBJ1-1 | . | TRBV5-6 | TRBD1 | CASSRRQGAGTEAFF | TGTGCCAGCAGCCGACGACAGGGGGCGGGGACTGAAGCTTTCTTT
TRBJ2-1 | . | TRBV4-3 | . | CASSQDYRGIDNEQFF | TGCGCCAGCAGCCAAGATTACCGGGGAATTGACAATGAGCAGTTCTTC
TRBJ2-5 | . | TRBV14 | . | CASSQATRYGTQYF | TGTGCCAGCAGCCAAGCAACTAGGTATGGGACCCAGTACTTC
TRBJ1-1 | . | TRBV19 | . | CASSMGLSQNTEAFF | TGTGCCAGTAGTATGGGGCTTTCCCAGAACACTGAAGCTTTCTTT
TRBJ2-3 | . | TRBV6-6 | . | CASVSTASTDTQYF | TGTGCCAGCGTTTCGACGGCTAGCACAGATACGCAGTATTTT
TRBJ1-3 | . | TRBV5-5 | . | CASSYQSSGNTIYF | TGTGCCAGCAGCTACCAGAGCTCTGGAAACACCATATATTTT
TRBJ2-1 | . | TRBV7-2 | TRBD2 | CASSSSGIAGGPYNEQFF | TGTGCCAGCAGCTCCTCAGGGATAGCGGGGGGCCCTTACAATGAGCAGTTCTTC
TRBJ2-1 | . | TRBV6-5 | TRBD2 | CASSSTGTSLFF | TGTGCCAGCAGTTCCACCGGGACTAGCCTGTTCTTC
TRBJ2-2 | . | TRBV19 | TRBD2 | CASSISLGIPGGGELFF | TGTGCCAGTAGTATCAGTCTCGGAATACCGGGGGGCGGGGAGCTGTTTTTT
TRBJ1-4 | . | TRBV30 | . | CAWSVGQGYEKLFF | TGTGCCTGGAGTGTCGGGCAGGGGTATGAAAAACTGTTTTTT